The entry that follows covers one T cell receptor (beta chain) sequence. In germline, CDR1 is GTSNPN, CDR2 SVGIG (reference sequence). This CDR3 has 16 amino acids. V was shortened by 2 bases and J by 3 bases, with 20 bases between the two germline ends. Naive CD8 cells, CD45RO-negative and positively selected for CCR7, excluded terminally differentiated effector memory CD45RA+ cells. The data were taken from a study of shared clonotypes between healthy human individuals. The protocol was immunoSEQ multiplex PCR, while the TCRdb copy is restricted to in-frame clones and leaves out a portion. The sample carries about 2,100,000 clones, about 93% recorded once.

This sequence was found in a man between 18 and 29 years old in good health. Some clones in this sample may be carry-over from other donors' samples. Sequencing input: naive CD8+ T cells from PBMCs. The chain employs TRBV30 and TRBJ2-7; maybe TRBD2 (6 bases). The CDR3 loop reads CAWSPHRSVGGYEQYF. The CDR3 nucleotides are TGTGCCTGGAGTCCCCATCGGTCTGTGGGAGGCTACGAGCAGTACTTC.